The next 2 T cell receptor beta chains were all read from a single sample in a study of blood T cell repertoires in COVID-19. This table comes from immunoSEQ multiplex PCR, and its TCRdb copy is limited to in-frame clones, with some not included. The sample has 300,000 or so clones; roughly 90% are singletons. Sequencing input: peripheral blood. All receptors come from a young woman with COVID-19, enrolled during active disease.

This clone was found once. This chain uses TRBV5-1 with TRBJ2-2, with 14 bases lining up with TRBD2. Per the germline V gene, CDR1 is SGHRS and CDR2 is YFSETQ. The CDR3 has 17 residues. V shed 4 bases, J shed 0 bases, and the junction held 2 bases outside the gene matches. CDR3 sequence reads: CASSPTSGRANTGELFF. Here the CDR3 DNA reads TGCGCCAGCAGCCCGACTAGCGGGAGGGCGAACACCGGGGAGCTGTTTTTT.

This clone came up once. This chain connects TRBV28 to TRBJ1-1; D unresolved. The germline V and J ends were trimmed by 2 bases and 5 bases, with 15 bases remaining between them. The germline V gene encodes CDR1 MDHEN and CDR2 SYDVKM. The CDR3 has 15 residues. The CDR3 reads CASSLAIGRETEAFF. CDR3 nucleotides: TGTGCCAGCAGTTTAGCTATTGGTCGAGAAACTGAAGCTTTCTTT. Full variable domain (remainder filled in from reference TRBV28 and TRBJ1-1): DVKVTQSSRYLVKRTGEKVFLECVQDMDHENMFWYRQDPGLGLRLIYFSYDVKMKEKGDIPEGYSVSREKKERFSLILESASTNQTSMYLCASSLAIGRETEAFFGQGTRLTVV.